These T cell receptor beta chains were read from a single sample in a study of T cell responses to AZD1222 COVID-19 vaccine. Clones were sequenced by immunoSEQ multiplex PCR, and TCRdb holds only the in-frame ones, with some missing. The sample lists about 100,000 clones; 85% to 90% were seen once. This specimen consisted of peripheral blood, obtained on day 0 of AZD1222 vaccination. The receptors shown here come from an adult in good health. Both conserved end residues are part of each CDR3. The D gene is left open where the match is weak. Rows may omit the clone size; those that give it use once, few, many or a size class.

clone_size j_call v_call d_call cdr3_nt cdr3_aa
. TRBJ2-7 TRBV5-6 TRBD1 TGTGCCAGCAGCCATAAGGGACAGTTCGTTTACGAGCAGTACTTC CASSHKGQFVYEQYF
once TRBJ2-3 TRBV6-2/TRBV6-3 TRBD2 TGTGCCAGCAGTTACAGCCGGGGGGGGTACAGAGAGTACACAGATACGCAGTATTTT CASSYSRGGYREYTDTQYF
. TRBJ1-4 TRBV4-2 . TGTGCCAGCAGCCCTAAGGAGGGGCAATATGAAAAACTGTTTTTT CASSPKEGQYEKLFF
once TRBJ2-7 TRBV6-5 . TGTGCCAGCAGTTACCGGCACCCCGGGGACGAGCAGTACTTC CASSYRHPGDEQYF
. TRBJ2-2 TRBV16 TRBD1 TGTGCCAGCAGCCATCGGACAGGGGGCGGCTCCACCGGGGAGCTGTTTTTT CASSHRTGGGSTGELFF
. TRBJ2-7 TRBV7-2 . TGTGCCAGCAGCGAAGGAGGCGCATTTACCTACGAGCAGTACTTC CASSEGGAFTYEQYF
. TRBJ2-7 TRBV6-2/TRBV6-3 . TGTGCCAGCAGTCGCCACTACGAGCAGTACTTC CASSRHYEQYF
. TRBJ2-7 TRBV19 TRBD2 TGTGCCAGTAGTATAGTCGCGGGGGGAGCTTCCTACGAGCAGTACTTC CASSIVAGGASYEQYF
. TRBJ2-2 TRBV27 TRBD1 TGTGCCAGCAGTCCCCGGACAGGGGGCGTTCCGAACACCGGGGAGCTGTTTTTT CASSPRTGGVPNTGELFF
. TRBJ1-6 TRBV5-4 . TGTGCCAGCAGCTTGGCAAGGGCAGGGCAACCACCCCTCCACTTT CASSLARAGQPPLHF
. TRBJ2-1 TRBV5-1 TRBD2 TGCGCCAGCAGCCGACCCGCCCGGCTCCGCGGGGGGCTCAGCTCCTACAATGAGCAGTTCTTC CASSRPARLRGGLSSYNEQFF
. TRBJ2-2 TRBV6-5 TRBD1 TGTGCCAGCAGTTCGCGACAGGGATCGAACACCGGGGAGCTGTTTTTT CASSSRQGSNTGELFF
. TRBJ1-2 TRBV30 TRBD1 TGTGCCTGGAAGGGGACAGGCCCCTTGGGGGGCTACACCTTC CAWKGTGPLGGYTF
. TRBJ2-3 TRBV29-1 TRBD2 TGCAGCGTTGAAGGTAGCGGGGTAGATTGGGATACGCAGTATTTT CSVEGSGVDWDTQYF
. TRBJ1-5 TRBV5-6 . TGTGCCAGCAGATCAGGGTTATCTAGCAATCAGCCCCAGCATTTT CASRSGLSSNQPQHF
few TRBJ1-3 TRBV3-1/TRBV3-2 . TGTGCCAGCAGCCAAGCGGCGAAGTTTTTGTGGGGAAACACCATATATTTT CASSQAAKFLWGNTIYF
. TRBJ1-4 TRBV6-6 TRBD1 TGTGCCAGCAAAGAGACAGGGGGGTACGAAAAACTGTTTTTT CASKETGGYEKLFF
. TRBJ2-3 TRBV9 . TGTGCCAGCAGCAAAAGAGGAGTCACAGATACGCAGTATTTT CASSKRGVTDTQYF
. TRBJ1-2 TRBV9 . TGTGCCAGCAGCGTAGAAAGGGGCGCCTTTGGCTACACCTTC CASSVERGAFGYTF
. TRBJ1-5 TRBV7-9 . TGTGCCAGCAGCTTATGGGGCGAGGGGCCCCAGCATTTT CASSLWGEGPQHF
. TRBJ1-2 TRBV3-1/TRBV3-2 TRBD1 TGTGCCAGCAGCCAGGCCGGGACAGGGGGCAACTATGGCTACACCTTC CASSQAGTGGNYGYTF
. TRBJ1-2 TRBV4-3 . TGCGCCAGCAGCCAAGGTTGGGGGGGCGGCTACACCTTC CASSQGWGGGYTF
. TRBJ1-1 TRBV7-2 . TGTGCCAGCAGCCCCCTGGGGGGGGACACTGAAGCTTTCTTT CASSPLGGDTEAFF
. TRBJ2-3 TRBV7-9 . TGTGCCATCGGTGGCGGGCTTAGCACAGATACGCAGTATTTT CAIGGGLSTDTQYF
few TRBJ2-1 TRBV11-1 . TGTGCCAGCAGCTTAGCTTTGCGGCGCCTGAGCAATGAGCAGTTCTTC CASSLALRRLSNEQFF
. TRBJ2-5 TRBV5-4 TRBD2 TGTGCCAGCAGCTCGGGGACTAGCGGGGGGAATTCGGGGACCCAGTACTTC CASSSGTSGGNSGTQYF
. TRBJ1-3 TRBV5-1 . TGCGCCAGCAGCTCCAGCCCCGGGGTCACTGGAAACACCATATATTTT CASSSSPGVTGNTIYF
. TRBJ1-5 TRBV18 . TGTGCCAGCTCACCGCGTCCCAGGGGACCCCCCAGTCAGCCCCAGCATTTT CASSPRPRGPPSQPQHF
. TRBJ1-1 TRBV25-1 . TGTGCCAGCAGCTCCCGGTTGGACACTGAAGCTTTCTTT CASSSRLDTEAFF
. TRBJ2-7 TRBV12-3/TRBV12-4 . TGTGCCAGCAGACCCAGCAACTCCTACGAGCAGTACTTC CASRPSNSYEQYF
. TRBJ1-1 TRBV19 TRBD1 TGTGCCAGTAGTGGCACAAGGACAGGGATGGCTGAAGCTTTCTTT CASSGTRTGMAEAFF
few TRBJ2-7 TRBV18 TRBD1 TGTGCCAGCTCAACGGACAGGTCCTACGAGCAGTACTTC CASSTDRSYEQYF
. TRBJ2-7 TRBV5-1 TRBD1 TGCGCCAGCAGCCCGGGACAGGGGGACCACGAGCAGTACTTC CASSPGQGDHEQYF
. TRBJ1-3 TRBV6-5 . TGTGCCAGTAGGACAGTATCTGGAAACACCATATATTTT CASRTVSGNTIYF
. TRBJ2-5 TRBV30 TRBD2 TGTGCCTGGAGTGATGGACTAGCCTGGGAGACCCAGTACTTC CAWSDGLAWETQYF
. TRBJ1-1 TRBV19 . TGTGCCAGCACACGATCACAGGTCTTCCCCACTGAAGCTTTCTTT CASTRSQVFPTEAFF
. TRBJ1-5 TRBV3-1/TRBV3-2 . TGTGCCAGCAGCCTCACCCCGGTTGGCAGCCAGCCCCAGCATTTT CASSLTPVGSQPQHF
. TRBJ1-2 TRBV6-5 . TGTGCCAGCAGTTACGCAGCTTTGGTTAGCTATGGCTACACCTTC CASSYAALVSYGYTF
. TRBJ1-2 TRBV9 TRBD1 TGTGCCAGCAGCGAAACAGGGGGCTGGGGCTACACCTTC CASSETGGWGYTF
. TRBJ1-5 TRBV20-1 . TGCAGTGCTAGTTCGCGACAAGGGGCCCGTCAGCCCCAGCATTTT CSASSRQGARQPQHF